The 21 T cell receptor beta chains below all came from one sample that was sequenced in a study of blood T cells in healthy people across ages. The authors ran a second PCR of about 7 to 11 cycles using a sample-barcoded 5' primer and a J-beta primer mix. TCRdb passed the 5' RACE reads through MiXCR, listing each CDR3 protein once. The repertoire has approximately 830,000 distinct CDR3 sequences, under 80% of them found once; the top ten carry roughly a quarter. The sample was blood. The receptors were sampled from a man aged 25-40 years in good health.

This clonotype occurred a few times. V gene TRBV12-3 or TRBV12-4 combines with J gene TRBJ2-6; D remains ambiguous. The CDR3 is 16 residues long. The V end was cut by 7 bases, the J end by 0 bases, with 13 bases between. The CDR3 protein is CASTGGRISGANVLTF. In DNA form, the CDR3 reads TGTGCCAGCACCGGCGGACGGATCTCTGGGGCCAACGTCCTGACTTTC.

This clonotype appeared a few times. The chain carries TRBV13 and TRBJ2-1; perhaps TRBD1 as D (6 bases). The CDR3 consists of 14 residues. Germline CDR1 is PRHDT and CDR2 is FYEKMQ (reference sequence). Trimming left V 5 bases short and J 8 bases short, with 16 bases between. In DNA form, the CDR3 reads TGTGCCAGCAGCCGAGAGAACAGGGTCCATGAGCAGTTCTTC. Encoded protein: CASSRENRVHEQFF.

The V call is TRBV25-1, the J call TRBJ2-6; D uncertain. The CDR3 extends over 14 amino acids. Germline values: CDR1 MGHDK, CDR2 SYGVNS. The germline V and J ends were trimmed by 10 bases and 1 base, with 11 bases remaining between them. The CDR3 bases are TGTGCCACGGCGCAACCTTCTGGGGCCAACGTCCTGACTTTC. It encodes CATAQPSGANVLTF.

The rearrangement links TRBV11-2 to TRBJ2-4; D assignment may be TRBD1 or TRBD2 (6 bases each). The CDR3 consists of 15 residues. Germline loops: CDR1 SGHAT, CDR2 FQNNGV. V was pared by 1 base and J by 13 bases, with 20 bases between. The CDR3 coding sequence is TGTGCCAGCAGCTTAGTGGGGGGCTTAGTTTCGAAGCAGTACTTC. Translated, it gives CASSLVGGLVSKQYF.

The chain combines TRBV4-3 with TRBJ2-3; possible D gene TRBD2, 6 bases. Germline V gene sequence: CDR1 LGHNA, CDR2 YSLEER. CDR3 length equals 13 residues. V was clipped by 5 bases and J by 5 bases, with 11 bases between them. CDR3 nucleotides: TGCGCCAGCAGCTGGCGGGGAGGAGATACGCAGTATTTT. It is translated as CASSWRGGDTQYF.

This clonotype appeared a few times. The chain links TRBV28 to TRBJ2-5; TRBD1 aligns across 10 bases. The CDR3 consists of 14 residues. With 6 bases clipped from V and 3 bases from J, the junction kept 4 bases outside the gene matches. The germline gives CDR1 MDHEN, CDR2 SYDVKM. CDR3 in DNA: TGTGCCAGCAGACCCGGGACAGGGGAAGAGACCCAGTACTTC. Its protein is CASRPGTGEETQYF.

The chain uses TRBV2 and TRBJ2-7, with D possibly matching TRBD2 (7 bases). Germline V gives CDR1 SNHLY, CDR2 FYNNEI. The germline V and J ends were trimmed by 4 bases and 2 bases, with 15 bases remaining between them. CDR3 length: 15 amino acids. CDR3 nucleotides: TGTGCCAGCAGTGTAGGGGGGGCAGAGCCCTACGAGCAGTACTTC. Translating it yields CASSVGGAEPYEQYF.

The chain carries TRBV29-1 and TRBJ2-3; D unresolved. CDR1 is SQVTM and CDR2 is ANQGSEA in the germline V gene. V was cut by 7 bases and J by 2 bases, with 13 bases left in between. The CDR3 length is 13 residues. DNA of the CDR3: TGCAGCGCCGTATCTCTCTACACAGATACGCAGTATTTT. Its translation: CSAVSLYTDTQYF.

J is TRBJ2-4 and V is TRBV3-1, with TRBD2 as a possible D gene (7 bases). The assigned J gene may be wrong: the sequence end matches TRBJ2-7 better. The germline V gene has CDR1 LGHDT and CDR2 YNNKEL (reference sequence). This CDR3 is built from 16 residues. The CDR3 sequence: CASSQEGGASLDEQYF. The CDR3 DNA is TGTGCCAGCAGCCAAGAAGGGGGGGCTTCCCTCGACGAGCAGTACTTC.

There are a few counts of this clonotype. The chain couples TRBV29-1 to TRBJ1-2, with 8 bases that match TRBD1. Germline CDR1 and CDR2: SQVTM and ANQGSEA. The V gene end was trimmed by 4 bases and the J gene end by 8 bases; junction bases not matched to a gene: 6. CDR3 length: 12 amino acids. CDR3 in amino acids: CSVAGQGHGYTF. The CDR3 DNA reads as TGCAGCGTTGCCGGACAGGGACACGGCTACACCTTC.

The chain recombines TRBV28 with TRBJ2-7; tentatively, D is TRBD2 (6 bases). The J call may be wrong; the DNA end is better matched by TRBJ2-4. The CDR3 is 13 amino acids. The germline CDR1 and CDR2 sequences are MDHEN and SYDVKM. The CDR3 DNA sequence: TGTGCCAGCCAGGAACCGGGGGTAAACATTCAGTACTTC. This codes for CASQEPGVNIQYF.

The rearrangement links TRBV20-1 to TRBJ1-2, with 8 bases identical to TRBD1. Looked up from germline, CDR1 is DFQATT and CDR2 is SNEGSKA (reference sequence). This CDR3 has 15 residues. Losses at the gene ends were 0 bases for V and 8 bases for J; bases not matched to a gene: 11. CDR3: CSAREPGTGLWGYTF. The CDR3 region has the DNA TGCAGTGCTAGAGAGCCCGGGACAGGTCTATGGGGCTACACCTTC.

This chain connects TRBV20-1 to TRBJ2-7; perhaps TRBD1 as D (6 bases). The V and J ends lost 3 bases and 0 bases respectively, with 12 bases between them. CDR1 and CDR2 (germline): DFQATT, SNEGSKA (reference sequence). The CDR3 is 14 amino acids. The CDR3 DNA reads TGCAGTGCTAGTTCAATACAGGGCTCCTACGAGCAGTACTTC. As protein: CSASSIQGSYEQYF.

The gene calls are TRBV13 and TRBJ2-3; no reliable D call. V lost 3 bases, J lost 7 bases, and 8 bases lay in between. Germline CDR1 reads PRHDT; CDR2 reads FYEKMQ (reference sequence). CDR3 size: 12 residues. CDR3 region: CASSLVSHTQYF. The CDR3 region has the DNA TGTGCCAGCAGCTTGGTATCTCATACGCAGTATTTT.

The CDR3 loop is CSAVTGTQIPGSGYTF. CDR3 sequence (DNA): TGCAGTGCCGTCACCGGGACACAAATCCCTGGGTCTGGCTACACCTTC. J is TRBJ1-2 and V is TRBV20-1; D might be TRBD1 (6 bases). The V gene lost 6 bases and the J gene lost 7 bases, with 27 bases spanning the gap. CDR3 length: 16 amino acids. Germline CDR1 DFQATT, CDR2 SNEGSKA (reference sequence).

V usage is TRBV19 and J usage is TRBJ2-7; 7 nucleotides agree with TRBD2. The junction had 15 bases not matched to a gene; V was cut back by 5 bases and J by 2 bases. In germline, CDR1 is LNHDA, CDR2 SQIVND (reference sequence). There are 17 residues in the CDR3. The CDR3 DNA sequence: TGTGCCAGTAGTCTGGAAGGCGGGGGAGTGGGGACCTACGAGCAGTACTTC. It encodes CASSLEGGGVGTYEQYF. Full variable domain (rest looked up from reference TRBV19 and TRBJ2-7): DGGITQSPKYLFRKEGQNVTLSCEQNLNHDAMYWYRQDPGQGLRLIYYSQIVNDFQKGDIAEGYSVSREKKESFPLTVTSAQKNPTAFYLCASSLEGGGVGTYEQYFGPGTRLTVT.

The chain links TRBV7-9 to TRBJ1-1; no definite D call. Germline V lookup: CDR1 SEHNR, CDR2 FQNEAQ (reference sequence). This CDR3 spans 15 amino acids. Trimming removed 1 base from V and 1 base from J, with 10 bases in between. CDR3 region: CASSLGNGRNTEAFF. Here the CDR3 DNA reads TGTGCCAGCAGCTTAGGGAACGGAAGGAACACTGAAGCTTTCTTT.

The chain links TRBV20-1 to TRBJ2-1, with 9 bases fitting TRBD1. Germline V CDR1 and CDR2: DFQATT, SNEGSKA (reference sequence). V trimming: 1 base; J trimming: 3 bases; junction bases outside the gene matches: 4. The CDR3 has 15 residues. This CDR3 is CSARGETGGYNEQFF. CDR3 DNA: TGCAGTGCTAGAGGGGAGACAGGGGGCTACAATGAGCAGTTCTTC.

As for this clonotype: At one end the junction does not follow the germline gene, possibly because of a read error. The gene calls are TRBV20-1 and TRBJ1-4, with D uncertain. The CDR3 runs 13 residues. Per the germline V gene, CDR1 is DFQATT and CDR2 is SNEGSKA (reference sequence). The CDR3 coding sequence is TGCAGTGCTCCTACAAGAACTAACGAAAAACTGTTTTTT. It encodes CSAPTRTNEKLFF.

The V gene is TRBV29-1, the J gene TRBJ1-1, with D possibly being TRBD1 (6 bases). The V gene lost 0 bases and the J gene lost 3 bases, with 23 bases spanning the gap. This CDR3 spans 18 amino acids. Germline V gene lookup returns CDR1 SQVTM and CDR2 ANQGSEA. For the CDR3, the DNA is TGCAGCGTTGAAGATTTTACTCTGAACGGGGGCGTTGACACTGAAGCTTTCTTT. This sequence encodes CSVEDFTLNGGVDTEAFF.

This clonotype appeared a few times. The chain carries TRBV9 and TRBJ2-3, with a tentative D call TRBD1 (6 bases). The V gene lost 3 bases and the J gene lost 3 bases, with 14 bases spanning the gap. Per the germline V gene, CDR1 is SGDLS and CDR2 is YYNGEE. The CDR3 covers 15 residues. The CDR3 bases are TGTGCCAGCAGCGCAGAAGGGGGTCGAACAGATACGCAGTATTTT. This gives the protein CASSAEGGRTDTQYF. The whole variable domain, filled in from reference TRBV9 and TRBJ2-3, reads DSGVTQTPKHLITATGQRVTLRCSPRSGDLSVYWYQQSLDQGLQFLIQYYNGEERAKGNILERFSAQQFPDLHSELNLSSLELGDSALYFCASSAEGGRTDTQYFGPGTRLTVL.